This T cell receptor (beta chain) was captured in a study of beta chain features in type 1 diabetes. The wider study: Summed over all samples, the examined sorted cells came to 100 million to 130 million. Study-level points and caveats: Still unanswered here is whether HLA type influences TCRB rearrangement. The naive, central memory and Treg TCRB repertoires of patients appeared to be more similar to one another than those of healthy donors.

The sequenced template was cDNA made from the entire isolated RNA. Only in-frame clones appear in the TCRdb table, and some are missing; sequencing was by immunoSEQ multiplex PCR. The table includes some 45,000 clones, about 51% detected once. As regards this clone: The antigen is undetermined.

Using CD45RO/CCR7/CD25/CD127/CD95/CD27, CD4+ naive, central memory, regulatory and stem cell-like memory cells were sorted. Trimming stripped 4 bases from V and 10 bases from J, with 15 bases between. The germline V gene has CDR1 SGHTA and CDR2 FQGNSA. The CDR3 extends over 13 amino acids. This chain links TRBV7-2 with TRBJ2-3; D possibly corresponds to TRBD2 (6 bases). Source material: Tregs from blood. The sequence was obtained from a woman aged 18-29 years in good health. The CDR3 is CASSSDQPGAQYF. In DNA, the CDR3 is TGTGCCAGCAGCTCTGACCAGCCGGGAGCGCAGTATTTT.